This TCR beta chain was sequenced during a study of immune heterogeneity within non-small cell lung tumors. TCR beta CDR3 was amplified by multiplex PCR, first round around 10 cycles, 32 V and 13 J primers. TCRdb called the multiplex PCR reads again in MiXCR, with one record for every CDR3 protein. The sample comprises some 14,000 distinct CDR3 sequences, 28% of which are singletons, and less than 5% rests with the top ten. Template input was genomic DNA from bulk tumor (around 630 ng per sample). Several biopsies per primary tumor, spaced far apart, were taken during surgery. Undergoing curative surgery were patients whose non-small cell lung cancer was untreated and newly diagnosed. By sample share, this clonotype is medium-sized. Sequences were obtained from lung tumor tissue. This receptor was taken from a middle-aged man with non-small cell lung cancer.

CDR3 nucleotides: TGTGCCAGTACCAACATTGCGGGCCGGGGGACCGGGGAGCTGTTTTTT. It encodes CASTNIAGRGTGELFF. The chain combines TRBV19 with TRBJ2-2, with D possibly being TRBD2 (6 bases). This CDR3 is 16 amino acids long. Germline-derived CDR1 and CDR2 are LNHDA and SQIVND (reference sequence). Trimming stripped 7 bases from V and 5 bases from J, with 20 bases between.